This TCR beta chain is from a study of blood T cell repertoires in COVID-19. Turning to the study itself: Both acute and convalescent COVID-19 samples were obtained from the United States, Italy and Spain.

Original processing notes: Amplification of reference gene primers provided the estimated nucleated cell counts. Libraries were prepared by immunoSEQ multiplex PCR; TCRdb keeps only in-frame clonotypes and omits some of them. That table supplies the V and J calls and clone size; D and trimming were determined from the DNA. This table has 120,000 or so clones, 72% appearing once. Germline V gene data show CDR1 as GTSNPN and CDR2 as SVGIG (reference sequence). This CDR3 is 14 amino acids long. With 1 base removed from V and 8 bases from J, the gap between germline ends came to 14 bases. Sequencing was carried out using peripheral blood. This receptor was identified in a woman aged 55-70 years with acute or convalescent COVID-19. The chain is built from TRBV30 and TRBJ2-2; D possibly corresponds to TRBD2 (6 bases). CDR3 bases: TGTGCCTGGAGTGGGGGTTCGGGGGAAGGGGAGCTGTTTTTT. It codes for CAWSGGSGEGELFF.